The T cell receptor beta chain described here comes from a study of patients and donors after allogeneic stem cell transplantation. The V gene's germline CDR1 is SGHTA and CDR2 FQGNSA. Trimming cost V 5 bases and J 2 bases, with 13 bases left between them. The CDR3 loop spans 15 amino acids. MiXCR, run by TCRdb on the RT-PCR reads, gives a single entry per CDR3 protein. The sample has tens of thousands of distinct CDR3 sequences, about 25% seen once. The chain joins TRBV7-2 to TRBJ1-5; D perhaps matches TRBD1 (5 bases). The origin of this receptor is a human donor who was either an allogeneic HSCT recipient or a stem cell or donor lymphocyte infusion donor (not recorded which). It is not recorded whose cells these are; they may come from a transplant donor. The specimen sequenced was blood, either unsorted or a sorted T cell fraction (not recorded which). CDR3 coding DNA: TGTGCCAGCAGCATTGGACTGGGGGGCAATCAGCCCCAGCATTTT. Its translation: CASSIGLGGNQPQHF.